This TCR beta chain appears in the sequencing data of a study of control samples from healthy donors and cancer patients. The germline gives CDR1 LNHDA, CDR2 SQIVND (reference sequence). V lost 6 bases and J lost 0, with 6 bases in between. The CDR3 contains 14 residues. This table comes from immunoSEQ multiplex PCR, and its TCRdb copy is limited to in-frame clones, with some not included. Of about 140,000 clones in the sample, just under 95% are singletons; the top ten hold approximately 10%. This rearrangement joins TRBV19 to TRBJ2-6, with D unclear. The sequencing sample was made of blood. This receptor was obtained from a man aged 25-40 years in good health. The CDR3: CASREVSGANVLTF. DNA of the CDR3: TGTGCCAGTAGAGAGGTCTCTGGGGCCAACGTCCTGACTTTC.